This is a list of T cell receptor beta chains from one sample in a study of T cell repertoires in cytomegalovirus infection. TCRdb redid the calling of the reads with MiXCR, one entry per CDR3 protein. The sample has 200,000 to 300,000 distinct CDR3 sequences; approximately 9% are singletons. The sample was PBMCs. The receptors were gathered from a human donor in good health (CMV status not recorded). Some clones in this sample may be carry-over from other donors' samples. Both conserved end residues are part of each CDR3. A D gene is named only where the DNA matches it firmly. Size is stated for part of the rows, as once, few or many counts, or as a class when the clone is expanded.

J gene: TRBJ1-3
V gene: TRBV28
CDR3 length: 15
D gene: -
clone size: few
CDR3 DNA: TGTGCCAGCAGTCTCCTACAGGGCTTTGGAAACACCATATATTTT
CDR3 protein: CASSLLQGFGNTIYF

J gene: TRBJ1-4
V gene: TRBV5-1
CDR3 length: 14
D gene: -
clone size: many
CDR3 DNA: TGCGCCAGCAGCTGGGACCAAGGGGATGAAAAACTGTTTTTT
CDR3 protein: CASSWDQGDEKLFF

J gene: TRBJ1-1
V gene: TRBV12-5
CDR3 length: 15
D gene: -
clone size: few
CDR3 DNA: TGTGCTAGTGGTTTGGTACGAAACCGATGGTCTGAAGCTTTCTTT
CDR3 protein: CASGLVRNRWSEAFF

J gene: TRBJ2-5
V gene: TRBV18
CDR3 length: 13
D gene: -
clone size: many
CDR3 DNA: TGTGCCAGCTCACCCAGGAGCGAGGAGACCCAGTACTTC
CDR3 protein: CASSPRSEETQYF

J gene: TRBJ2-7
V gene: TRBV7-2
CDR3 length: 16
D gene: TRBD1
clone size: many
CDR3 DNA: TGTGCCAGCAGCTTATTACCGGGACAGGGCTCCTACGAGCAGTACTTC
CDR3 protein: CASSLLPGQGSYEQYF

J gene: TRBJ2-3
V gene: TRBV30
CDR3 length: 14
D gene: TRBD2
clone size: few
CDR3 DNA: TGTGCCTGGAATAGCGGGGGATCCACAGATACGCAGTATTTT
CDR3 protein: CAWNSGGSTDTQYF

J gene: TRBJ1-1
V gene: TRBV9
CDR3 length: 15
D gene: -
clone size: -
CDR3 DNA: TGTGCCAGCAGCGTAGTCCCGGGGGTGGACACTGAAGCTTTCTTT
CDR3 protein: CASSVVPGVDTEAFF

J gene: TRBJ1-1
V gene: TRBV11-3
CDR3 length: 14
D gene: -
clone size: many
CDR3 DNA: TGTGCCAGCAGCAACCTCAGGACGGGCTCTGAAGCTTTCTTT
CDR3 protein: CASSNLRTGSEAFF

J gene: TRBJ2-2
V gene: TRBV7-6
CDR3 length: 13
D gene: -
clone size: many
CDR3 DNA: TGTGCCAGCAGCTTAGTTCGGGTGGGGGAGCTGTTTTTT
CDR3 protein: CASSLVRVGELFF

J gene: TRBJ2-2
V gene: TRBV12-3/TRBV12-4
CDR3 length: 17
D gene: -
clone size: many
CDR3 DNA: TGTGCCAGCAGTCCCAGTGGAGGCCATGGGAACACCGGGGAGCTGTTTTTT
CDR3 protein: CASSPSGGHGNTGELFF

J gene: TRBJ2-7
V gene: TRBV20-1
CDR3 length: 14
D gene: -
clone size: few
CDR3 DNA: TGCAGCCTTAGGGGGGGGGGGAGTGCCTACGAGCAGTACTTC
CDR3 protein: CSLRGGGSAYEQYF

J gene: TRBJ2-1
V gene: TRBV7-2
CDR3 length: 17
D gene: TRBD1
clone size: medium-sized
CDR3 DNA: TGTGCCAGCAGCCCCGCCTCCGGGACAGGGGGCGGAGGTCAGCAGTTCTTC
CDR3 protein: CASSPASGTGGGGQQFF

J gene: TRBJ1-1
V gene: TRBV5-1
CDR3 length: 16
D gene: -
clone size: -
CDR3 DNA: TGCGCCAGCAGCTTGGAGGTCAGGGTGGATAACACTGAAGCTTTCTTT
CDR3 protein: CASSLEVRVDNTEAFF

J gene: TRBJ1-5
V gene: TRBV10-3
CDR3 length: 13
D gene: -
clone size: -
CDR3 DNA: TGTGCCATCAGTGAGTCAACGGGTCAGCCCCAGCATTTT
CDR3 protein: CAISESTGQPQHF

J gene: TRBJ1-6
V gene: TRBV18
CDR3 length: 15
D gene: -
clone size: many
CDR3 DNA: TGTGCCAGCTCACCACCTCGTAGCCAGAATTCACCCCTCCACTTT
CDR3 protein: CASSPPRSQNSPLHF

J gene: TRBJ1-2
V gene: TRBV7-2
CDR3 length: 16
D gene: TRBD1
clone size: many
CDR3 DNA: TGTGCCAGCAGCTCCCTGTGGGGACAGGGAGGCTATGGCTACACCTTC
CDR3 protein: CASSSLWGQGGYGYTF

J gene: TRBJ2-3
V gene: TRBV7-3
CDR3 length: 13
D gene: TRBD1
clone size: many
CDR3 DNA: TGTGCCAGCAGCTCCCCCGGGACAGGGTCGCAGTATTTT
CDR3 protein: CASSSPGTGSQYF

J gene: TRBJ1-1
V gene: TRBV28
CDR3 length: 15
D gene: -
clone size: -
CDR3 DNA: TGTGCCAGCAGTTCCTACGGGACGGCGTCCACTGAAGCTTTCTTT
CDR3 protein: CASSSYGTASTEAFF

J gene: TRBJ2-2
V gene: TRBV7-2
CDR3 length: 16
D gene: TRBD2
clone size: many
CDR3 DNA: TGTGCCAGCAGCTTTCCCGGGACTAGCCGCACCGGGGAGCTGTTTTTT
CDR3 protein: CASSFPGTSRTGELFF

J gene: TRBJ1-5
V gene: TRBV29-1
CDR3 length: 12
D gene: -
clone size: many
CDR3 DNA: TGCAGCGTAAGGGACGGTAATCAGCCCCAGCATTTT
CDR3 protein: CSVRDGNQPQHF

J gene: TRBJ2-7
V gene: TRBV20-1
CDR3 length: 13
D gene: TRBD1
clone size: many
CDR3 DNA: TGCAGTGCTTGGACAGGGGGGGAGCACGAGCAGTACTTC
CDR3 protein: CSAWTGGEHEQYF

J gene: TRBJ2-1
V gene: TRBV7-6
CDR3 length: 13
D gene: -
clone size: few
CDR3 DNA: TGTGCCAGCAGCCCCAACGCAGGAGTTGAGCAGTTCTTC
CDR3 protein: CASSPNAGVEQFF

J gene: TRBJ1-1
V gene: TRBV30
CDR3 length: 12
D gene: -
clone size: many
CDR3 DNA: TGTGCCTGGAGTGGTGGGAACACTGAAGCTTTCTTT
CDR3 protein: CAWSGGNTEAFF

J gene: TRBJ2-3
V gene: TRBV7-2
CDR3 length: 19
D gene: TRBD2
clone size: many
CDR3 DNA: TGTGCCAGCAGCTTAGGAGAGAGGTCTAGCGGGAGGTTCACAGATACGCAGTATTTT
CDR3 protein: CASSLGERSSGRFTDTQYF

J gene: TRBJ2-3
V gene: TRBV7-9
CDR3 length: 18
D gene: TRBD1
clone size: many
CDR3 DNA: TGTGCCAGCAGCCGAGGGGCTCAGGGGGATGGGAGCACAGATACGCAGTATTTT
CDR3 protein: CASSRGAQGDGSTDTQYF

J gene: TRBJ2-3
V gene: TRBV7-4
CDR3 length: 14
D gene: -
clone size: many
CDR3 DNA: TGTGCCAGCAGCTTTGATGGGGGGACAGATACGCAGTATTTT
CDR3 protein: CASSFDGGTDTQYF

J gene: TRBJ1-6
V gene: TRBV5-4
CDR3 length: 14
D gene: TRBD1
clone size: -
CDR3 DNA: TGTGCCAGCAACCACCGGGACAGGAATTCACCCCTCCACTTT
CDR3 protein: CASNHRDRNSPLHF

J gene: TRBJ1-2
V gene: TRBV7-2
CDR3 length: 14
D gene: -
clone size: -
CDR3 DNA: TGTGCCAGCAGCTTAGAACAGCTTATCTATGGCTACACCTTC
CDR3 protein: CASSLEQLIYGYTF

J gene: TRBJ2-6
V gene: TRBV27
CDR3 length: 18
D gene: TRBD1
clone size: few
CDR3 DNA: TGTGCCAGCACAGACAAAGGGACAGGCGCTCTCGGGGCCAACGTCCTGACTTTC
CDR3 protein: CASTDKGTGALGANVLTF

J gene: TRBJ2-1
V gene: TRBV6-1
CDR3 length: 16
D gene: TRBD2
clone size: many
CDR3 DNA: TGTGCCAGCAGTTTACTAGCGGACAGCTCCTACAATGAGCAGTTCTTC
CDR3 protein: CASSLLADSSYNEQFF

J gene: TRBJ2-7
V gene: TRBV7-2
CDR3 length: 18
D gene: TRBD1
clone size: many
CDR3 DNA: TGTGCCAGCAGCAAAAGGCTCCTACAGGGGGCGCAAGGGTACGAGCAGTACTTC
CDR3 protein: CASSKRLLQGAQGYEQYF

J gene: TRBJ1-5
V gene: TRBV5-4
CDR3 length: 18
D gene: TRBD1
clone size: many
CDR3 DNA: TGTGCCAGCAGCAGTACGGGACAGGGGATCAATAGCAATCAGCCCCAGCATTTT
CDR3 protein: CASSSTGQGINSNQPQHF

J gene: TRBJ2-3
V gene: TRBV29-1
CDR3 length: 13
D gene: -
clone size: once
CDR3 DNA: TGCAGCGTTGAACCGGCGGGCACAGATACGCAGTATTTT
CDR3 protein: CSVEPAGTDTQYF

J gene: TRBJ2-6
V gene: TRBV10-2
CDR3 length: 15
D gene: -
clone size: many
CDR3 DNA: TGCGCCAGCAGACAGGGCCCTACCGGGGCCAACGTCCTGACTTTC
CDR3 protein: CASRQGPTGANVLTF

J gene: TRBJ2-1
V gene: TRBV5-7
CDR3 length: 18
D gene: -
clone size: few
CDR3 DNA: TGTGCCAGCAGCTTCCTGGGGACATTTTCTCAGCCCTACAATGAGCAGTTCTTC
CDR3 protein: CASSFLGTFSQPYNEQFF

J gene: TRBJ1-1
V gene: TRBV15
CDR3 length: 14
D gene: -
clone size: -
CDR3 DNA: TGTGCCACCAGCACCGGACAGCGGAACACTGAAGCTTTCTTT
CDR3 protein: CATSTGQRNTEAFF

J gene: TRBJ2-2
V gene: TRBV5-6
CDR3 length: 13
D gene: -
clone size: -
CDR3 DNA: TGTGCCAGCAGACCGGACGTCCGCGGGGAGCTGTTTTTT
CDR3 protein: CASRPDVRGELFF

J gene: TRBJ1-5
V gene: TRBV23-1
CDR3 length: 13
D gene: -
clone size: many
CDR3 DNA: TGCGCCAGCAGTCAATCTCCAGGCCGTCCCCAGCATTTT
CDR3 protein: CASSQSPGRPQHF

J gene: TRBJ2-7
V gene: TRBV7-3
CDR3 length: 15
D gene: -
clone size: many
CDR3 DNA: TGTGCCAGCAGCACCACAGGTGGGGCAGCCTACGAGCAGTACTTC
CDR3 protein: CASSTTGGAAYEQYF

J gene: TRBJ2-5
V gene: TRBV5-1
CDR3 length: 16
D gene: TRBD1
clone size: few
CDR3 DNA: TGCGCCAGCAGCTTGGGACAGGGTATCACTATGGAGACCCAGTACTTC
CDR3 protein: CASSLGQGITMETQYF

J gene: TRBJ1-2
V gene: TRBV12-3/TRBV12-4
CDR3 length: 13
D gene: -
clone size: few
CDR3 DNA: TGTGCCAGCAGTTTTAACGGGGGTCCCGGCTACACCTTC
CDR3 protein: CASSFNGGPGYTF

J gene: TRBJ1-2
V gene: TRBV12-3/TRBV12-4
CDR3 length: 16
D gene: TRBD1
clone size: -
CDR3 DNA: TGTGCCAGCAGTCCGCACCCCGGGACAGCTGATTATGGCTACACCTTC
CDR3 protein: CASSPHPGTADYGYTF

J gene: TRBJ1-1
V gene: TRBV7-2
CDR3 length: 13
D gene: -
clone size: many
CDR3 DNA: TGTGCCAGCAGCTTCTCTCCGAACACTGAAGCTTTCTTT
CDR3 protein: CASSFSPNTEAFF

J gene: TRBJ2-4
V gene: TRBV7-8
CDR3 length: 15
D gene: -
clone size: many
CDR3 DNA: TGTGCCAGCAGCGCCCCACAGGGAGCCAAAAACATTCAGTACTTC
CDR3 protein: CASSAPQGAKNIQYF

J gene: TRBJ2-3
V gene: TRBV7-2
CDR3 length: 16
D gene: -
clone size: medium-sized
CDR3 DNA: TGTGCCAGCAGTCAACAGGCACAAACTAGCACAGATACGCAGTATTTT
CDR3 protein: CASSQQAQTSTDTQYF

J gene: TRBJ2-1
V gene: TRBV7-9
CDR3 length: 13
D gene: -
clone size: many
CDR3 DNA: TGTGCCAGCAGCTTAGGACAGCACAATGAGCAGTTCTTC
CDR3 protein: CASSLGQHNEQFF